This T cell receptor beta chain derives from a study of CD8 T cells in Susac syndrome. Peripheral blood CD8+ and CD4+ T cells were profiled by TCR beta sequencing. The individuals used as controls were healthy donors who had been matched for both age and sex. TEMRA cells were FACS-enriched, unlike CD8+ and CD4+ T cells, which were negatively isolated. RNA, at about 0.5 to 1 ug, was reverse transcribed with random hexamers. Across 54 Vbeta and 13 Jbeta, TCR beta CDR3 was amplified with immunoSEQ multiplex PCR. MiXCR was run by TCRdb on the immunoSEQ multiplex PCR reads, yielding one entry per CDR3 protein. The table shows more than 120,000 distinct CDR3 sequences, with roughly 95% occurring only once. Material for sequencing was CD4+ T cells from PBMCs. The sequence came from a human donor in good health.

Here the CDR3 reads CASSFRTDTQYF. In nucleotides, the CDR3 is TGTGCCAGTAGTTTCAGGACAGATACGCAGTATTTT. This chain connects TRBV19 to TRBJ2-3; D gene unclear. V was cut by 5 bases and J by 3 bases, with 6 bases left in between. The CDR3 length is 12 residues. Germline CDR1 reads LNHDA; CDR2 reads SQIVND (reference sequence).